This entry features one TCR beta chain sequence. These data come from a study of T cells expressing NK-cell markers. From its re-call of the 5' RACE reads, TCRdb lists each CDR3 protein once, without DNA. The table for this sample gives about 180,000 distinct CDR3 sequences. Sample: blood T cells: a sorted CD56 or NKG2C T cell subset, CD4+ or CD8+ T cells, or bulk PBMC T cells (not recorded which). The clonotype comes from a man between 18 and 69 years old in good health.

CDR3 region: CASGTGYSTDTQYF. The gene calls are TRBV27 and TRBJ2-3; TCRdb names TRBD1, which stays unverified in the absence of DNA. This CDR3 contains 14 residues. Germline V CDR1 and CDR2: MNHEY, SMNVEV (reference sequence).